These 4 T cell receptor beta chains were all obtained from the same sample, sequenced in a study of T-cell memory formation after mild COVID-19. MiXCR, run by TCRdb on the 5' RACE reads, gives a single entry per CDR3 protein. The sample carries around 320,000 distinct CDR3 sequences, 25% to 30% recorded once. The source material was PBMCs or a T cell subset sorted from them (not recorded which). The receptors come from an adult woman who had mild COVID-19 (a few samples of this study predate the infection). Cell type and time point are not known.

This sequence joins TRBV29-1 and TRBJ1-1, with D perhaps matching TRBD1 (6 bases). The CDR3 has 13 amino acids. Trimming cost V 4 bases and J 9 bases, with 18 bases left between them. Germline V gene sequence: CDR1 SQVTM, CDR2 ANQGSEA. The CDR3 DNA is TGCAGCGTTGCGGGCAGGGGAAACCTGAAAGCTTTCTTT. Protein product: CSVAGRGNLKAFF.

The chain links TRBV4-1 to TRBJ2-7; D is undetermined. CDR1 and CDR2 from the germline V gene are MGHRA and YSYEKL. The CDR3 loop spans 16 amino acids. Trimming took off 0 bases at V and 0 bases at J, with 12 bases between the two ends. The CDR3 region has the DNA TGCGCCAGCAGCCAAGAAGTGGCGCTAAGCTCCTACGAGCAGTACTTC. As protein: CASSQEVALSSYEQYF.

This clonotype came up a few times. V gene TRBV23-1 combines with J gene TRBJ2-4; D is uncertain. TRBV23-1 is an ORF; its function is uncertain. This CDR3 spans 16 amino acids. Deletions cut 0 bases from V and 3 bases from J, with 12 bases between. CDR3 region: CASSQSRPLIKNIQYF. CDR3 in DNA: TGCGCCAGCAGTCAATCGCGGCCGCTGATCAAAAACATTCAGTACTTC.

This clonotype was counted a few times. The chain is built from TRBV7-9 and TRBJ1-1; D gene ambiguous. The CDR3 is 14 residues long. The germline V and J ends were trimmed by 7 bases and 0 bases, with 12 bases remaining between them. Germline V gene sequence: CDR1 SEHNR, CDR2 FQNEAQ (reference sequence). CDR3 sequence: CASTFGLMNTEAFF. The CDR3, as DNA: TGTGCCAGCACCTTCGGGCTAATGAACACTGAAGCTTTCTTT.